Given below is one T cell receptor (beta chain) in context. The data were taken from a study of blood T cell repertoires in COVID-19. Only in-frame clones appear in the TCRdb table, and some are missing; sequencing was by immunoSEQ multiplex PCR. In the table there are 400,000 to 450,000 clones, 86% of which are singletons. The CDR3 has 12 amino acids. J gave up 4 bases and V 9 bases, and 3 bases lay outside the gene matches. Per the germline V gene, CDR1 is LNHDA and CDR2 is SQIVND (reference sequence). Material: peripheral blood. The V gene is TRBV19, the J gene TRBJ2-3; 8 bases match TRBD1. This TCR was recovered from a young woman with active or convalescent COVID-19. CDR3 sequence reads: CASQTGADTQYF. CDR3 nucleotides: TGTGCCAGCCAGACAGGGGCAGATACGCAGTATTTT.